This T cell receptor beta chain originates from a study of cytomegalovirus exposure and HLA in healthy donors. The study ran its PCR with 60 Vbeta and 13 Jbeta primers. Profiling relied on immunoSEQ multiplex PCR, and the TCRdb table lists in-frame clones only, not all of them. The profile shows 90,000 to 110,000 clones, over 60% of them singletons. With V trimmed by 5 bases and J by 2 bases, 3 bases remained unmatched. Germline V CDR1 and CDR2: MNHNY, SVGAGI (reference sequence). The CDR3 has 15 amino acids. What was sequenced was PBMCs. The chain links TRBV6-6 to TRBJ2-1, with 10 bases lining up with TRBD2. This clonotype was sampled from a man aged 35-49 years in good health and CMV-seropositive. In DNA, the CDR3 is TGTGCCAGCAGTCTAGCGGGGGTGACCTACAATGAGCAGTTCTTC. Translation gives CASSLAGVTYNEQFF.